This TCR beta chain was profiled in a study of OX40 agonist ivuxolimab in advanced cancers. Overall study context: Anti-PD-1, anti-PD-L1 or anti-CTLA-4 therapy given earlier was allowed, and approximately 43% had some. Three patients, one with hepatocellular carcinoma and two with cutaneous melanoma, achieved partial responses. Findings and caveats of the study: Antigen specificity of clonally expanded peripheral T cells was not established.

Regarding this clone: Its target is not known.

Measured with immunoSEQ multiplex PCR; TCRdb has only the in-frame clones, and not every one. The data show 83,000 or so clones, with roughly nine tenths seen just once and roughly 0.69% held by the top ten. The CDR3 length is 16 residues. The V end lost 5 bases, the J end lost 9 bases, and 23 bases lay between the germline ends. Germline-derived CDR1 and CDR2 are SGHVS and FQNEAQ. The sample here was CD4+ or CD8+ T cells sorted from blood, taken in a trial of the OX40 agonist ivuxolimab. The receptor was isolated from an adult with an advanced solid tumor such as melanoma, head and neck, liver or kidney cancer. The V call is TRBV7-8, the J call TRBJ2-1; D may be TRBD1 or TRBD2 (5 bases each). CDR3 nucleotide sequence: TGTGCCAGCAGCCCACCAGGGATCGGGGATGAGGGTGAGCAGTTCTTC. Amino acid sequence: CASSPPGIGDEGEQFF.